What follows are 32 T cell receptor beta chains derived from one specimen sequenced in a study of early T cells in non-severe SARS-CoV-2 infection. Using its own MiXCR run on the 5' RACE reads, TCRdb lists one record per CDR3 protein. The sample lists about 70,000 distinct CDR3 sequences; more than 14% were seen once. The sequenced sample was whole blood, obtained at baseline. Every receptor here comes from an adult who was a healthcare worker with PCR-confirmed SARS-CoV-2 infection or an uninfected control (not recorded which).

This clonotype was seen repeatedly, ten times or more. DNA for the CDR3: TGTGCCAGCAGTTTTTCGCGACAGCGGCACAATGAGCAGTTCTTC. Encoded protein: CASSFSRQRHNEQFF. The rearrangement joins TRBV27 to TRBJ2-1; either TRBD1 or TRBD2 may supply D (5 bases each). Germline V CDR1 and CDR2: MNHEY, SMNVEV (reference sequence). The CDR3 is 15 residues long. Deletions cut 3 bases from V and 5 bases from J, with 14 bases between.

This clonotype was seen more than once but under ten times. The genes are TRBV6-6 and TRBJ2-1; D unresolved. Trimming cost V 0 bases and J 8 bases, with 8 bases left between them. Germline-derived CDR1 and CDR2 are MNHNY and SVGAGI (reference sequence). CDR3 length equals 13 residues. In DNA form, the CDR3 reads TGTGCCAGCAGTTACTCGAATACCTATGAGCAGTTCTTC. This gives the protein CASSYSNTYEQFF.

This clonotype was detected only a few times. The V gene is TRBV28, the J gene TRBJ1-1; no definite D call. This CDR3 contains 11 residues. Trimming removed 4 bases at V and 3 bases at J, with 3 bases between. Germline V gene sequence: CDR1 MDHEN, CDR2 SYDVKM. CDR3 sequence reads: CASSSYTEAFF. DNA for the CDR3: TGTGCCAGCAGTTCATACACTGAAGCTTTCTTT.

In its sample, this clonotype was seen a few times. The rearrangement uses TRBV20-1 and TRBJ1-5; the D is unclear. This CDR3 is 13 amino acids long. CDR1 and CDR2 from the germline V gene are DFQATT and SNEGSKA (reference sequence). The V end lost 6 bases, the J end lost 5 bases, and 14 bases lay between the germline ends. CDR3 DNA sequence: TGCAGTGCCGCAACCCCAACTGATCAGCCCCAGCATTTT. Translation: CSAATPTDQPQHF.

J is TRBJ1-2 and V is TRBV19; D gene ambiguous. The CDR3 extends over 11 amino acids. The germline gives CDR1 LNHDA, CDR2 SQIVND (reference sequence). Trimming stripped 6 bases from V and 7 bases from J, with 9 bases between. CDR3 region: CASSRRSGYTF. CDR3 nucleotide sequence: TGTGCCAGTAGCCGGAGGAGTGGCTACACCTTC.

This clonotype showed up many times. The CDR3 nucleotides read TGTGCCAGCAGCTCTAGCGGGAGTGCTGAGCAGTTCTTC. Protein: CASSSSGSAEQFF. The chain combines TRBV7-6 with TRBJ2-1, with 10 nucleotides matching TRBD2. Germline V CDR1 and CDR2: SGHVS, FNYEAQ. J lost 9 bases, V lost 4 bases, and 3 bases had no gene match. The CDR3 runs to 13 residues. Drawing the rest from reference TRBV7-6 and TRBJ2-1, the complete variable domain is GAGVSQSPRYKVTKRGQDVALRCDPISGHVSLYWYRQALGQGPEFLTYFNYEAQQDKSGLPNDRFSAERPEGSISTLTIQRTEQRDSAMYRCASSSSGSAEQFFGPGTRLTVL.

For the CDR3, the DNA is TGTGCCAGCAGCTCCACCGAGGGACAGGGGTACTTC. Protein product: CASSSTEGQGYF. The V call is TRBV7-9, the J call TRBJ2-7; 9 nucleotides align to TRBD1. The germline V gene has CDR1 SEHNR and CDR2 FQNEAQ (reference sequence). After removal of 4 bases from V and 12 bases from J, the junction contained 7 bases not matched to a gene. This CDR3 comprises 12 residues.

The J gene is TRBJ2-5, the V gene TRBV5-1, with D unresolved. Trimming took off 1 base at V and 4 bases at J, with 8 bases between the two ends. This CDR3 contains 13 residues. Germline values: CDR1 SGHRS, CDR2 YFSETQ. CDR3: CASSLRAGETQYF. CDR3 nucleotide sequence: TGCGCCAGCAGCTTGCGTGCAGGAGAGACCCAGTACTTC.

This clonotype appeared many times. CDR3 sequence: CASSYDPTAGYTGELFF. Written as DNA, the CDR3 is TGTGCCAGCAGTTACGACCCGACTGCGGGGTACACCGGGGAGCTGTTTTTT. This chain uses TRBV6-5 with TRBJ2-2, with D maybe TRBD2 (6 bases). Germline assignment: CDR1 MNHEY and CDR2 SVGAGI. V was shortened by 2 bases and J by 3 bases, with 16 bases between the two germline ends. The CDR3 consists of 17 residues.

The chain employs TRBV6-1 and TRBJ2-2; TRBD2 matches at 8 bases. The V segment lost 5 bases and the J segment 5 bases; nucleotides outside the gene matches: 7. CDR3 length: 15 amino acids. CDR1 is MNHNS, CDR2 SASEGT, per germline. The chain's CDR3 is CASSWGLGGTGELFF. DNA for the CDR3: TGTGCCAGCAGTTGGGGACTAGGGGGAACCGGGGAGCTGTTTTTT.

The chain is built from TRBV3-1 and TRBJ1-3; no clear D. Trimming removed 2 bases at V and 4 bases at J, with 6 bases between. The V gene's germline CDR1 is LGHDT and CDR2 YNNKEL (reference sequence). The CDR3 has 13 residues. The CDR3 loop reads CASSQFAGNTIYF. CDR3 nucleotides: TGTGCCAGCAGCCAATTTGCGGGAAACACCATATATTTT. Full variable domain (outside the CDR3, taken from reference TRBV3-1 and TRBJ1-3): DTAVSQTPKYLVTQMGNDKSIKCEQNLGHDTMYWYKQDSKKFLKIMFSYNNKELIINETVPNRFSPKSPDKAHLNLHINSLELGDSAVYFCASSQFAGNTIYFGEGSWLTVV.

This clonotype was seen more than once but under ten times. The rearrangement uses TRBV11-2 and TRBJ2-2, with unresolved D. The CDR3 has 11 amino acids. The germline CDR1 and CDR2 sequences are SGHAT and FQNNGV. V was trimmed by 5 bases and J by 6 bases, leaving 4 bases between them. CDR3 DNA sequence: TGTGCCAGCAGCCCACCCGGGGAGCTGTTTTTT. This sequence encodes CASSPPGELFF.

This clonotype was counted at least ten times. V usage is TRBV6-5 and J usage is TRBJ1-1, with D perhaps matching TRBD1 (6 bases). Germline CDR1 reads MNHEY; CDR2 reads SVGAGI. With 5 bases removed from V and 1 base from J, the gap between germline ends came to 14 bases. This CDR3 has 15 residues. The CDR3 region is CASSRGVISNTEAFF. DNA of the CDR3: TGTGCCAGCAGTAGGGGGGTTATATCGAACACTGAAGCTTTCTTT.

This chain links TRBV28 with TRBJ1-6; D remains ambiguous. CDR3 length: 13 amino acids. The V end was cut by 7 bases, the J end by 10 bases, with 14 bases between. CDR1 is MDHEN, CDR2 SYDVKM, per germline. The CDR3 DNA sequence: TGTGCCAGCATAGAGGTTCGAGGGTCACCCCTCCACTTT. Its translation: CASIEVRGSPLHF.

The chain combines TRBV19 with TRBJ2-2; D not resolved. V dropped 5 bases and J dropped 0 bases, with 13 bases sitting between them. Germline CDR1 is LNHDA and CDR2 is SQIVND (reference sequence). The CDR3 runs to 16 residues. CDR3 sequence reads: CASSASRSSNTGELFF. In DNA, the CDR3 is TGTGCCAGTAGTGCATCTAGATCGTCGAACACCGGGGAGCTGTTTTTT.

This sequence joins TRBV18 and TRBJ2-7; possible D gene TRBD1, 6 bases. Trimming cost V 4 bases and J 3 bases, with 16 bases left between them. This CDR3 spans 15 amino acids. Germline V gene lookup returns CDR1 KGHSH and CDR2 LQKENI. CDR3 in DNA: TGTGCCAGCTCACAGATAACTAGAGGGGGCTACGAGCAGTACTTC. This encodes CASSQITRGGYEQYF.

This clonotype occurred a few times. J is TRBJ2-3 and V is TRBV3-1; 10 nucleotides agree with TRBD2. In germline, CDR1 is LGHDT, CDR2 YNNKEL (reference sequence). Germline trimming cut 8 bases from V and 0 bases from J; bases unmatched to any gene: 14. This CDR3 has 18 residues. CDR3 coding DNA: TGTGCCAGCTGTCCTGGGCTAGCGGGGGATCCTAGCACAGATACGCAGTATTTT. Translation gives CASCPGLAGDPSTDTQYF.

This clonotype was counted between two and nine times. This chain joins TRBV20-1 and TRBJ2-1, with 9 bases matching TRBD2. Germline CDR1 is DFQATT and CDR2 is SNEGSKA (reference sequence). This CDR3 has 14 amino acids. The CDR3 DNA reads as TGCAGGAGCTATGGCGGGAGGGCCATCGATGAGCAGTTCTTC. Encoded protein: CRSYGGRAIDEQFF.

With respect to this clonotype: The junction and the germline gene differ at one end; a read error may be behind it. This chain connects TRBV20-1 to TRBJ2-3, with 7 nucleotides matching TRBD2. CDR1 is DFQATT, CDR2 SNEGSKA, per germline (reference sequence). The CDR3 consists of 16 residues. CDR3: CSARPPRAGSTDTQYF. In DNA, the CDR3 is TGCAGTGCTAGACCGCCCCGAGCGGGAAGCACCGATACGCAGTATTTT.

The V and J genes are TRBV18 and TRBJ2-1; TRBD1 aligns across 7 bases. Germline V CDR1 and CDR2: KGHSH, LQKENI. This CDR3 has 15 residues. After removal of 4 bases from V and 2 bases from J, the junction contained 5 bases not matched to a gene. The CDR3 is CASSLGQATYNEQFF. The CDR3 nucleotides read TGTGCCAGCTCACTTGGACAGGCGACCTACAATGAGCAGTTCTTC.

The sample holds many counts of this clonotype. This chain connects TRBV20-1 to TRBJ1-5, with TRBD1 identical over 9 bases. CDR1 is DFQATT and CDR2 is SNEGSKA in the germline V gene (reference sequence). The CDR3 consists of 15 residues. The CDR3 region is CSAGTGILSNQPQHF. The CDR3 DNA reads as TGCAGCGCCGGGACAGGGATTCTGAGCAATCAGCCCCAGCATTTT.

The V gene is TRBV27, the J gene TRBJ2-7; D remains unclear. CDR1 MNHEY and CDR2 SMNVEV come from the germline V gene (reference sequence). The CDR3 is made up of 12 amino acids. Between the trimmed V and J ends, which lost 0 bases and 3 bases, there was a span of 3 bases. DNA for the CDR3: TGTGCCAGCAGTTTATCCGGCTACGAGCAGTACTTC. Translated: CASSLSGYEQYF.

The chain uses TRBV18 and TRBJ1-2; D perhaps matches TRBD1 (6 bases). CDR3 size: 14 residues. In germline, CDR1 is KGHSH, CDR2 LQKENI. V lost 3 bases and J 6 bases, leaving 14 bases between the germline ends. This chain's CDR3 is CASSPSNREDGYTF. CDR3 DNA: TGTGCCAGCTCACCCTCCAACAGGGAGGATGGCTACACCTTC.

V gene TRBV28 combines with J gene TRBJ1-2; 7 nucleotides align to TRBD1. The V gene's germline CDR1 is MDHEN and CDR2 SYDVKM. The CDR3 has 15 amino acids. V lost 5 bases, J lost 2 bases, and 8 bases stayed unmatched. This CDR3 reads CASSGDSPSNYGYTF. CDR3 DNA sequence: TGTGCCAGCAGTGGGGACAGCCCGTCCAACTATGGCTACACCTTC.

This clonotype was found a few times. The CDR3 bases are TGTGCCACCAGTCCCCCAGGGCACACCGGGGAGCTGTTTTTT. It specifies CATSPPGHTGELFF. This chain connects TRBV24-1 to TRBJ2-2, with a weak D call TRBD1 (5 bases). The CDR3 consists of 14 residues. Germline-derived CDR1 and CDR2 are KGHDR and SFDVKD. V was cut by 6 bases and J by 3 bases, with 10 bases left in between.

By sample fraction, this clonotype is medium-sized. The V call is TRBV28, the J call TRBJ2-6; D is perhaps TRBD1 or TRBD2 (6 bases each). Germline V gene sequence: CDR1 MDHEN, CDR2 SYDVKM. The CDR3 runs 18 residues. V gave up 7 bases and J gave up 1 base, with 20 bases separating them. This chain's CDR3 is CASTPGVEGESGANVLTF. The CDR3, as DNA: TGTGCCAGCACTCCCGGGGTGGAGGGGGAGTCTGGGGCCAACGTCCTGACTTTC.

The sample holds a few counts of this clonotype. The chain carries TRBV7-6 and TRBJ2-5; no definite D call. This CDR3 is 14 amino acids long. Germline-derived CDR1 and CDR2 are SGHVS and FNYEAQ. V shed 11 bases and J shed 2 bases, with 18 bases lying between them. The CDR3 loop reads CASGSRLPQETQYF. CDR3 in DNA: TGTGCCTCCGGATCCAGACTGCCTCAAGAGACCCAGTACTTC. Based on the CDR3 plus reference TRBV7-6 and TRBJ2-5, the full variable domain is GAGVSQSPRYKVTKRGQDVALRCDPISGHVSLYWYRQALGQGPEFLTYFNYEAQQDKSGLPNDRFSAERPEGSISTLTIQRTEQRDSAMYRCASGSRLPQETQYFGPGTRLLVL.

A few counts support this clonotype. This chain uses TRBV12-2 with TRBJ2-7; the DNA was not used to check the table's D call, TRBD1. TRBV12-2 is listed as a pseudogene. The CDR3 runs to 13 residues. CDR3 nucleotides: TGTGCAAGTCGCTCACCCCCCCCTTACGAGCAGTACTTC. Translating it yields CASRSPPPYEQYF.

This clonotype was detected ten times or more. The rearrangement joins TRBV29-1 to TRBJ2-7; 7 bases align to TRBD2. The CDR3 has 15 residues. J gave up 0 bases and V 0 bases, and 5 bases lay outside the gene matches. Germline V CDR1 and CDR2: SQVTM, ANQGSEA. DNA of the CDR3: TGCAGCGTTGAAGAAGGTAGCGGGCCCTCCTACGAGCAGTACTTC. It encodes CSVEEGSGPSYEQYF.

The J gene is TRBJ2-3, the V gene TRBV14; 8 bases fit TRBD1. CDR1 SGHDN and CDR2 FVKESK come from the germline V gene. With 4 bases clipped from V and 7 bases from J, the junction kept 10 bases outside the gene matches. The length of the CDR3 is 15 residues. CDR3 coding DNA: TGTGCCAGCAGCCCCGCTGGACAGGGTACGCATACGCAGTATTTT. Translation: CASSPAGQGTHTQYF.

The gene calls are TRBV15 and TRBJ2-5, with TRBD1 matching 7 bases. CDR3 length: 15 residues. CDR1 and CDR2 (germline): LNHNV, YYDKDF (reference sequence). V was clipped by 0 bases and J by 3 bases; unmatched bases: 4. CDR3 nucleotide sequence: TGTGCCACCAGCAGAGATTCGACAGGGAAAGAGACCCAGTACTTC. This codes for CATSRDSTGKETQYF.

This sequence joins TRBV9 and TRBJ1-1; D unclear. Germline CDR1 SGDLS, CDR2 YYNGEE. The CDR3 totals 14 residues. Trimming stripped 7 bases from V and 0 bases from J, with 13 bases between. The CDR3 region has the DNA TGTGCCAGCGGGTCTTCCGGGATGAACACTGAAGCTTTCTTT. Residues: CASGSSGMNTEAFF.